This T cell receptor (beta chain) was found in a study of cytomegalovirus exposure and HLA in healthy donors (dated by TCRdb to 2015 to 2018). As for the study more broadly: According to an earlier analysis of 550 to 700 of the donors, 150 million to 200 million T cells yielded 90 million to 130 million unique TCR beta sequences and more than 250 Gb of sequence data. Roughly 300 gigabases of sequencing data and roughly 90 million unique TCR sequences were included in an early release covering about 700 HLA-typed donors. Among the approximately 430 genotyped donors, about 85% belonged to the genetic ancestry cluster associated with self-reported Caucasian donors. The aim of the study was to test whether cataloging public T cell receptors could identify signatures of past pathogen exposure. Using immunosequencing, the study profiled T cell repertoires from 550 to 750 subjects and related those repertoires to cytomegalovirus serostatus. A separate validation cohort of roughly 130 different subjects was used in addition to the roughly 700-subject first cohort. The study combined high-throughput TCR immunosequencing, statistical association of individual TCRs with disease status, and machine learning to predict cytomegalovirus infection status. A later analysis re-analyzed previously published TCR beta repertoires from several hundred donors and added high-resolution HLA genotyping to study TCR occurrence patterns. Rather than drawing on any new phenotypic data, the later analysis identified candidate immune exposures from TCR beta sequences and the way those sequences occurred across donors. In an earlier analysis of 587 of the donors, high-throughput TCR beta sequencing was used to judge whether each TCR beta V gene segment behaved as functional or pseudogenic. Donor age, sex, ethnicity and CMV serostatus were compiled together with the repertoire data. Genome-wide SNP genotypes for about three fifths of the roughly 700 donors were used in a later genetic analysis, which treated that subset as a discovery cohort. Every discovery cohort repertoire had been produced on one sequencing platform. Class I and class II HLA loci were covered by the typing at four-digit resolution. The number of typed donors differed by locus: about 629-630 for A, B, C, DRB1 and DQB1; roughly 510 for DQA1; over 600 for DPA1; and 450 to 480 for DPB1. A handful of DR-DQ haplotypes were handled as single units for association and clustering because linkage in the cohort was strong. Across about 380 genotyped donors of the cohort, an average of approximately 220,000 unique TCR beta nucleotide sequences per donor were sequenced, and roughly a sixth of those sequences were non-productive. The paper as a whole reports these results and caveats: The sequencing pipeline was judged likely to have produced a cluster of highly shared sequence variants as a technical artifact. A further reported finding was that TCR beta sequences accurately predicted the HLA-A and HLA-B alleles for most subjects in the first cohort. HLA typing was unavailable for some donors at each locus, so association tests used only the typed subset. Assigning TCR associations to individual alleles was difficult when HLA alleles, especially DR and DQ, strongly co-occurred. In a later genetic analysis, fewer N-insertions in productive TCRs were reported among donors in an Asian-associated ancestry cluster than the roughly 640-donor mean. In vitro tests confirmed that a few of the cytomegalovirus-associated TCR beta chains recognize cytomegalovirus antigens. In this cohort, only TCR beta chains were sequenced, and detectable features were limited by the absence of alpha or paired-chain data. V-gene and J-gene trimming of TCR beta chains was associated with a missense DCLRE1C variant in a later genetic analysis, and the association was replicated in an independent cohort. It was suggested by the authors that the approach could potentially be generalized to other disease states and immunological phenotypes. Linkage disequilibrium might explain the correlated functional status among segregating V segments, but an unknown experimental factor could not be ruled out. A later analysis found that TCR association rates varied across HLA loci, with DRB1 alleles showing the most associated TCRs and HLA-C alleles the fewest. Specific HLA alleles were associated with about 17,000 TCR beta sequences at a false discovery rate of 0.05 in a later analysis. The only immune exposure information available for the cohort was CMV serostatus. In an earlier analysis of about 600 of the donors, most TCR beta V segments appeared in productive rearrangements about 87% or about 30% of the time, broadly matching IMGT annotations. Most CMV-associated TCR beta chains appeared to be HLA-restricted in a later analysis, and the HLA associations seemed to be driven largely by CMV exposure. Several of the top co-occurrence clusters appeared to be linked to parvovirus B19, influenza, CMV and Epstein-Barr virus, according to a later analysis. Some IMGT-functional V segments, including TRBV6-2 and TRBV6-3, could not be told apart with the 87-base-pair reads, so those segments were excluded. A later analysis found that HLA-associated TCR beta chains were more clonally expanded and had lower generation probabilities than equally common non-associated chains. Sequencing depth was assumed to be roughly uniform across donors in the presence/absence analyses, though that assumption may not hold. The classifier was reported to diagnose cytomegalovirus status with high specificity and sensitivity in both the original cohort and the validation cohort. The study gave a list of under 200 TCR beta chains associated with cytomegalovirus. Most TCR sequences were observed very rarely across donors, whereas some public TCRs were present in many individuals. The earlier analysis of fewer than 750 of the donors excluded approximately 15 rarely observed V segments, including chromosome 9 orphons, because counts were too low.

Library preparation employed the immunoSEQ multiplex PCR assay. For the multiplex PCR, a mixture combining 60 forward primers for TCR Vbeta segments and 13 reverse primers for TCR Jbeta segments was used. Amplification of the CDR3 region of rearranged TCR beta genes was performed with a multiplex PCR assay on genomic DNA. Amplified TCR beta libraries were sequenced as 87-base-pair reads on the Illumina HiSeq System. Processing in the source paper ran as follows. A later analysis tallied 75 million to 95 million unique TCR beta chains across the approximately 670 repertoires, and about 12 million of those chains were shared by two or more donors. Raw reads were error-corrected and collapsed into unique sequences by a nearest-neighbor algorithm in which closely related sequences were merged to remove PCR and sequencing errors. To assign V, D and J gene segments, CDR3 sequences were aligned to IMGT reference sequences. For a sequence to be retained, a match of at least six nucleotides to both a V gene segment and a J gene segment was required. A rearrangement counted as productive if the CDR3 had no stop codons and remained in frame with V and J, and every other rearrangement counted as non-productive. Following IMGT convention, CDR3 was defined as the stretch from the second conserved V-encoded cysteine to the conserved J-encoded phenylalanine. The earlier analysis of some 550 of the donors excluded any sequence lacking an unambiguous match to a single V gene segment. An earlier analysis of some 500 of the donors classified V segments as functional when productive rearrangements were above 56.7% and as segregating when the standard deviation between donors was above 5%. A statistical classification framework was built for diagnosing cytomegalovirus status from the catalog of TCR beta chain sequences. V and J gene assignment, in a later analysis, came from comparing TCR nucleotide sequences with IMGT/GENE-DB human TR gene sequences. Using the TCRdist pipeline, a later analysis assigned CDR3 sequences along with most-parsimonious VDJ recombination scenarios. In a later analysis, every TCR beta chain was defined by the combination of its CDR3 amino acid sequence and its V-gene family, and reads without a unique V-gene family were dropped. A later analysis removed 592 highly shared, low-generation-probability nucleotide sequences to deal with suspected cross-contamination and a sequencing artifact. In a later analysis, a clonal expansion index for each public chain was calculated from normalized within-repertoire ranks of inferred template counts. Generation probabilities in a later analysis came from a VDJ recombination model fitted to out-of-frame rearrangements, and those results were checked against IGoR. In a later analysis, TCR-TCR, TCR-HLA and TCR-CMV co-occurrence was scored with hypergeometric tests, and a repertoire-size bias correction was applied to TCR pairs. In a later analysis, false discovery rates were estimated by permuting HLA or CMV assignments 20 times. In a later analysis, co-occurring TCRs were grouped with DBSCAN, and TCRdist sequence similarity was added when clustering was performed within HLA-allele-positive subsets. Repertoires with fewer than 30,000 or more than 120,000 public chains, plus five repertoires with anomalous nucleotide sharing, were excluded from co-occurrence clustering. Held by TCRdb, this immuneACCESS table contains in-frame sequences only and omits some clones. Under half of the omission traces to an unresolved V gene where checked; the cause of the rest is unknown. That table gives V, J and clone size, and the DNA gave D and trimming. This sample is represented by a few hundred thousand clones; under 90% of them were singletons. More than 0.3% of the sample is taken by the ten largest.

CDR3 length: 14 amino acids, cysteine to phenylalanine. The CDR3 DNA has 42 bases and is translated from base 1. As encoded in the germline V gene, CDR1 is MNHEY while CDR2 is SVGAGI. V is reduced by 6 bases and J by 10 bases, leaving a spacing of 16 bases between them. The cohort comprised several hundred healthy bone marrow donors. Cohort members were all nominally healthy when sampled, although unrecorded immune exposures were likely present. The donor was CMV seronegative and was included in the group of approximately 350 seronegative cohort members. A peripheral blood sample was collected from each donor, and TCR beta sequencing was performed on peripheral blood mononuclear cells. The Qiagen DNeasy Blood Extraction Kit was used to extract genomic DNA from the blood cell samples. Concerning this clone itself: Its antigen is not yet known. The input lacks base qualities; no much larger clone sits a single base away.

Material for sequencing was PBMCs. The rearrangement joined TRBV6-5 to TRBJ1-6; a weak D assignment points to TRBD1 (5 bases agree). The sequence derives from a girl aged 2-10 years in good health and CMV-seronegative. CDR3 reads: CASRAPDSRSPLHF. Here is the DNA: TGTGCCAGCAGAGCCCCAGACAGCCGGTCACCCCTCCACTTT.